Below, one T cell receptor beta chain is given with its context. The antigen is not known. V dropped 2 bases and J dropped 1 base, with 9 bases sitting between them. The V gene's germline CDR1 is GTSNPN and CDR2 SVGIG (reference sequence). The CDR3 runs 14 residues. The sample belongs to a study of graft-versus-host responses after intestinal transplantation. Study results and limitations: Analysis identified GvH clones in recipient marrow, with some appearing first in ileum or blood. Allografts carried high graft-versus-host to host-versus-graft clonal ratios in patients having graft-donor T cell macrochimerism.

Clones were read by immunoSEQ multiplex PCR, and TCRdb kept only the in-frame ones, dropping some. The sample holds about 99,000 clones, roughly 92% seen once. This TCR came from a human donor who was the organ donor for an intestinal transplant. Sequenced material: unstimulated CD8+ T cells sorted from spleen or lymph node cells, taken before transplant. The chain has TRBV30 and TRBJ1-5; D may be TRBD1 (6 bases). The CDR3 spells CAWSHGQSNQPQHF. CDR3 nucleotide sequence: TGTGCCTGGAGTCATGGACAGAGCAATCAGCCCCAGCATTTT.